The rows below give T cell receptor beta chains drawn from one sample of a study of T cell repertoires in cytomegalovirus infection. MiXCR was run by TCRdb on the reads, yielding one entry per CDR3 protein. The profile covers more than 150,000 distinct CDR3 sequences, with roughly a fifth appearing a single time and about 2.9% taken by the ten largest. The sequenced sample consisted of PBMCs. Every receptor here comes from a human donor in good health (CMV status not recorded). Some clones in this sample may be carry-over from other donors' samples. The CDR3 runs from the conserved cysteine through the conserved F or W.

j_call v_call cdr3_aa
TRBJ2-5 TRBV7-4 CASSLGGLATGETQYF
TRBJ2-5 TRBV28 CASVSIGIAQETQYF
TRBJ2-1 TRBV27 CASWTMPYNEQFF
TRBJ2-1 TRBV20-1 CSAQQSRERSYNEQFF
TRBJ2-7 TRBV7-6 CASTLGASYEQYF
TRBJ1-1 TRBV5-1 CASSNRPNTEAFF
TRBJ1-2 TRBV12-3/TRBV12-4 CASSSGLGYTF
TRBJ2-5 TRBV7-2 CASSLAYYSQETQYF
TRBJ2-7 TRBV7-8 CASSLVVMASGGDYEQYF
TRBJ2-1 TRBV29-1 CSIRGLVNEQFF
TRBJ2-2 TRBV7-8 CASSLSPGVGTGELFF
TRBJ1-4 TRBV28 CASTHSAGGEKLFF
TRBJ1-5 TRBV6-2/TRBV6-3 CASLKASRGNQPQHF
TRBJ1-5 TRBV7-2 CASSLAGRGSQPQHF
TRBJ1-1 TRBV7-2 CASSLESRPGTEAFF
TRBJ1-2 TRBV5-1 CASSLVDRANYGYTF
TRBJ2-7 TRBV29-1 CSAGTGDYEQYF
TRBJ2-7 TRBV5-1 CASSVRGAGYEQYF
TRBJ2-4 TRBV9 CASSRDRGGKNIQYF
TRBJ2-1 TRBV6-6 CASSYPEGSGRAGTYNEQFF
TRBJ2-5 TRBV4-2 CASSQAGEETQYF
TRBJ1-1 TRBV20-1 CSATYWTGQNTEAFF
TRBJ2-7 TRBV7-2 CASSLGGTGSGEQYF
TRBJ2-5 TRBV7-9 CASSTTGLGETQYF
TRBJ2-7 TRBV19 CDSSIGSGGVPYEQYF
TRBJ1-1 TRBV12-3/TRBV12-4 CASSFSRNTKAFF
TRBJ1-4 TRBV12-3/TRBV12-4 CASSPGPGREKLFF
TRBJ2-7 TRBV28 CASSLAVISSYEQYF
TRBJ1-6 TRBV7-8 CASSLSRGGNSPLHF
TRBJ1-4 TRBV12-3/TRBV12-4 CASSWIAAEKLFF
TRBJ2-1 TRBV10-3 CAISGRTSGEANEQFF
TRBJ1-6 TRBV2 CASKEGASSPLHF
TRBJ2-1 TRBV6-2/TRBV6-3 CASSRTSRYNEQFF
TRBJ1-2 TRBV5-1 CASSLDGATYGYTF
TRBJ2-7 TRBV25-1 CASRSQTGGNYEQYF
TRBJ1-5 TRBV19 CASLDRSSNQPQHF
TRBJ1-5 TRBV5-5 CASSLDGTGVKPQHF
TRBJ2-1 TRBV5-4 CASSLGGTLSYNEQFF
TRBJ1-6 TRBV7-3 CASSLWTGGSPLHF
TRBJ1-2 TRBV6-5 CASSYEGGPRGYTF
TRBJ2-7 TRBV6-5 CASSRDRLTYEQYF
TRBJ2-5 TRBV7-2 CASSLGGLGRLAGVAETQYF
TRBJ1-1 TRBV19 CASSTRTGGLNTEAFF
TRBJ1-6 TRBV5-6 CASSLSQDSSSLHF
TRBJ1-4 TRBV28 CASSSISGHGLNEKLFF
TRBJ1-1 TRBV5-6 CASSWATGEAFF
TRBJ2-3 TRBV13 CASSPSRRGPEDTQYF
TRBJ2-3 TRBV7-2 CASSLASGNQDTQYF